Shown below are 29 T cell receptor beta chains from a single sample sequenced in a study of blood T cells in healthy people across ages. With a J-beta primer mix and a sample-barcoded 5' primer, a second PCR ran about 7 to 12 cycles. TCRdb re-called the 5' RACE reads with MiXCR, one entry per CDR3 protein. The sample lists approximately 770,000 distinct CDR3 sequences; 58% were seen once. Sample: blood. All receptors come from a man younger than 40 in good health.

In nucleotides, the CDR3 is TGTGCCAGCAGCTTATGGGGGGTCTTTAATGAAAAACTGTTTTTT. Protein: CASSLWGVFNEKLFF. The chain joins TRBV7-2 to TRBJ1-4; D is possibly TRBD1 (5 bases). V was shortened by 2 bases and J by 4 bases, with 11 bases between the two germline ends. CDR1 and CDR2 (germline): SGHTA, FQGNSA. The CDR3 is made up of 15 amino acids.

This clonotype was detected a few times. The junction shows a germline mismatch at one end, possibly a read error. V and J are TRBV28 and TRBJ2-3, with D uncertain. In germline, CDR1 is MDHEN, CDR2 SYDVKM. CDR3 length: 14 residues. The CDR3 nucleotides are TGTGCCAGCAGTCACCGTCGGAGCAAAGATACGCAGTATTTT. The encoded protein is CASSHRRSKDTQYF.

The chain carries TRBV20-1 and TRBJ1-6, with no clear D. V was clipped by 3 bases and J by 7 bases, with 13 bases between them. Germline V CDR1 and CDR2: DFQATT, SNEGSKA (reference sequence). The CDR3 is 14 residues long. CDR3 sequence reads: CSASGDGRNSPLHF. As DNA, the CDR3 is TGCAGTGCTAGCGGTGACGGTAGAAATTCACCCCTCCACTTT.

This chain links TRBV28 with TRBJ2-1; 9 nucleotides match TRBD2. V lost 3 bases, J lost 5 bases, and 11 bases stayed unmatched. CDR1 MDHEN and CDR2 SYDVKM come from the germline V gene. The length of the CDR3 is 17 residues. CDR3 sequence: CASSFRGSSGDHNEQFF. CDR3 coding DNA: TGTGCCAGCAGTTTTAGGGGCTCTAGCGGGGATCACAATGAGCAGTTCTTC.

This clonotype was seen more than once but under ten times. V is TRBV24-1 and J is TRBJ2-5, with a possible D match to TRBD2 (5 bases). Germline V CDR1 and CDR2: KGHDR, SFDVKD. The CDR3 spans 14 residues. The ends were cut back, 3 bases at V and 3 bases at J, with 10 bases in the middle. The CDR3 DNA is TGTGCCACCAGTGATCCGAGGACTGAAGAGACCCAGTACTTC. Translated: CATSDPRTEETQYF.

The chain employs TRBV6-2 or TRBV6-3 and TRBJ2-7; TRBD1 matches at 8 bases. This CDR3 is built from 15 residues. Germline V lookup: CDR1 MNHEY, CDR2 SVGEGT. The ends lost 6 bases at V and 5 bases at J; junction bases unmatched: 12. This CDR3 reads CASRGSWTGNDEQYF. The CDR3 DNA is TGTGCCAGCAGGGGCTCTTGGACAGGGAACGACGAGCAGTACTTC.

The chain is built from TRBV7-9 and TRBJ2-6; perhaps TRBD1 as D (6 bases). V lost 5 bases, J lost 1 base, and 18 bases lay in between. The CDR3 consists of 18 residues. Germline CDR1 SEHNR, CDR2 FQNEAQ (reference sequence). DNA for the CDR3: TGTGCCAGCAGCCCCTGGGGCAGGGGAAGGTCTGGGGCCAACGTCCTGACTTTC. Translating it yields CASSPWGRGRSGANVLTF.

The rearrangement joins TRBV7-3 to TRBJ2-1; weak D call: TRBD2 (7 bases). Trimming cost V 2 bases and J 6 bases, with 20 bases left between them. The CDR3 covers 17 residues. Germline CDR1 is SGHTA and CDR2 is FQGTGA. CDR3 sequence (DNA): TGTGCCAGCAGCTTAGTGGGCGGGGGCGGCCACTCCAATGAGCAGTTCTTC. Translated: CASSLVGGGGHSNEQFF.

The genes are TRBV28 and TRBJ2-7, with D maybe TRBD2 (6 bases). The CDR3 runs to 16 residues. V was shortened by 2 bases and J by 2 bases, with 16 bases between the two germline ends. Germline V gives CDR1 MDHEN, CDR2 SYDVKM. Written as DNA, the CDR3 is TGTGCCAGCAGTTTACTTATTAGCGGTCTGGCCTACGAGCAGTACTTC. This encodes CASSLLISGLAYEQYF.

CDR3 coding DNA: TGCAGTGCTAGAGATGTCGGGGATTCACCCCTCCACTTT. It is translated as CSARDVGDSPLHF. V usage is TRBV20-1 and J usage is TRBJ1-6; no clear D. The germline V gene encodes CDR1 DFQATT and CDR2 SNEGSKA (reference sequence). Trimming removed 0 bases at V and 8 bases at J, with 8 bases between. The CDR3 sequence is 13 residues long.

This clonotype showed up just a few times. The rearrangement uses TRBV5-6 and TRBJ2-5; D is perhaps TRBD1 or TRBD2 (5 bases each). The CDR3 spans 13 residues. V gave up 4 bases and J gave up 7 bases, with 14 bases separating them. Per the germline V gene, CDR1 is SGHDT and CDR2 is YYEEEE. The CDR3 DNA reads TGTGCCAGCAGCCGAGAGTGGGGGACGACCCAGTACTTC. Protein product: CASSREWGTTQYF.

This clonotype has only one observation. The chain links TRBV6-2 or TRBV6-3 to TRBJ2-4; 8 bases are shared with TRBD1. The J segment lost 13 bases and the V segment lost 2 bases, leaving 10 bases of the junction unmatched. CDR1 MNHEY and CDR2 SVGEGT come from the germline V gene. The CDR3 totals 14 residues. CDR3 region: CASSYGGQVFEQYF. Here the CDR3 DNA reads TGTGCCAGCAGTTACGGGGGACAGGTTTTTGAGCAGTACTTC.

The rearrangement links TRBV20-1 to TRBJ1-2; no clear D gene. Trimming shortened V by 6 bases and J by 4 bases, and 18 bases separated the two germline ends. The CDR3 has 14 residues. CDR1 and CDR2 from the germline V gene are DFQATT and SNEGSKA (reference sequence). CDR3 loop: CSALLSRGTYGYTF. As DNA, the CDR3 is TGCAGTGCACTCCTTTCCCGGGGAACCTATGGCTACACCTTC.

V and J are TRBV29-1 and TRBJ1-2, with D perhaps matching TRBD1 (5 bases). CDR1 SQVTM and CDR2 ANQGSEA come from the germline V gene. The CDR3 runs 14 residues. The ends were cut back, 4 bases at V and 3 bases at J, with 15 bases in the middle. CDR3 nucleotides: TGCAGCGTTGTCCCACTGGACAAACACTATGGCTACACCTTC. Its translation is CSVVPLDKHYGYTF.

About this clonotype itself: With a much larger clone just one base away, this may be a read error. The chain recombines TRBV24-1 with TRBJ2-5; the D gene is possibly TRBD2 (5 bases). Germline lookup yields CDR1 KGHDR and CDR2 SFDVKD. This CDR3 contains 15 residues. Trimming shortened V by 5 bases and J by 8 bases, and 20 bases separated the two germline ends. The DNA of the CDR3 is TGTGCCACCAGTGCATCGTGGACTGCCGCGGACACCCAGTACTTC. Its translation is CATSASWTAADTQYF.

This clonotype was recorded only once. V usage is TRBV27 and J usage is TRBJ1-5, with 8 bases matching TRBD1. J gave up 3 bases and V 2 bases, and 6 bases lay outside the gene matches. CDR1 MNHEY and CDR2 SMNVEV come from the germline V gene (reference sequence). The CDR3 is 16 residues long. The CDR3 loop reads CASSLRWQGANQPQHF. The DNA of the CDR3 is TGTGCCAGCAGTTTAAGGTGGCAGGGGGCCAATCAGCCCCAGCATTTT.

V usage is TRBV3-1 and J usage is TRBJ1-2, with TRBD1 matching over 7 bases. The junction had 10 bases not matched to a gene; V was cut back by 4 bases and J by 5 bases. There are 15 residues in the CDR3. Looked up from germline, CDR1 is LGHDT and CDR2 is YNNKEL (reference sequence). This CDR3 is CASSPLGDSSYGYTF. DNA for the CDR3: TGTGCCAGCAGCCCACTTGGGGACAGTAGTTATGGCTACACCTTC. Drawing the rest from reference TRBV3-1 and TRBJ1-2, the complete variable domain is DTAVSQTPKYLVTQMGNDKSIKCEQNLGHDTMYWYKQDSKKFLKIMFSYNNKELIINETVPNRFSPKSPDKAHLNLHINSLELGDSAVYFCASSPLGDSSYGYTFGSGTRLTVV.

This clonotype was recorded a few times. The rearrangement joins TRBV29-1 to TRBJ1-4, with D unclear. The V end was cut by 6 bases, the J end by 0 bases, with 8 bases between. Germline-derived CDR1 and CDR2 are SQVTM and ANQGSEA. CDR3 length equals 13 residues. The CDR3 reads CSVWSATNEKLFF. Here the CDR3 DNA reads TGCAGCGTATGGAGTGCAACTAATGAAAAACTGTTTTTT.

The V gene is TRBV7-9, the J gene TRBJ2-6, with 7 bases fitting TRBD1. V was pared by 3 bases and J by 0 bases, with 5 bases of the junction left unmatched. CDR1 and CDR2 (germline): SEHNR, FQNEAQ (reference sequence). This CDR3 spans 17 amino acids. The CDR3 spells CASSFWTGPSGANVLTF. The DNA of the CDR3 is TGTGCCAGCAGCTTTTGGACAGGCCCCTCTGGGGCCAACGTCCTGACTTTC.

This clonotype has just a few counts. V and J are TRBV6-5 and TRBJ2-3; TRBD2 matches 9 bases. The CDR3 is 18 amino acids. The V gene's germline CDR1 is MNHEY and CDR2 SVGAGI. J lost 3 bases, V lost 0 bases, and 10 bases had no gene match. The CDR3: CASSYSRPSGIGTDTQYF. In DNA, the CDR3 is TGTGCCAGCAGTTACTCGAGGCCTAGCGGGATAGGAACAGATACGCAGTATTTT.

The chain links TRBV7-3 to TRBJ2-1; TRBD2 is a possible D gene (6 bases). This CDR3 has 16 residues. Germline V CDR1 and CDR2: SGHTA, FQGTGA. V lost 5 bases to trimming and J lost 6 bases, with 20 bases between them. CDR3: CASSPHGGAERNEQFF. Written as DNA, the CDR3 is TGTGCCAGCAGCCCACACGGGGGAGCGGAGCGCAATGAGCAGTTCTTC. The full variable domain, its missing parts supplied by reference TRBV7-3 and TRBJ2-1, is GAGVSQTPSNKVTEKGKYVELRCDPISGHTALYWYRQSLGQGPEFLIYFQGTGAADDSGLPNDRFFAVRPEGSVSTLKIQRTERGDSAVYLCASSPHGGAERNEQFFGPGTRLTVL.

This chain uses TRBV27 with TRBJ2-7; D remains ambiguous. The CDR3 is made up of 14 amino acids. The germline V gene encodes CDR1 MNHEY and CDR2 SMNVEV (reference sequence). V lost 5 bases and J lost 2, with 13 bases in between. In DNA form, the CDR3 reads TGTGCCAGCAGTGCTTTAGTAGGGCCCTACGAGCAGTACTTC. Translating it yields CASSALVGPYEQYF.

The sample holds a few counts of this clonotype. The chain joins TRBV3-1 to TRBJ2-4; D is unresolved. V dropped 1 base and J dropped 15 bases, with 16 bases sitting between them. The CDR3 has 13 amino acids. The germline V gene encodes CDR1 LGHDT and CDR2 YNNKEL (reference sequence). The CDR3 DNA sequence: TGTGCCAGCAGCCAAGTAATGCGAGGCAGGCCGTACTTC. Protein product: CASSQVMRGRPYF.

This clonotype was seen more than once but under ten times. The rearrangement joins TRBV4-2 to TRBJ2-4; 8 bases line up with TRBD2. CDR3 length: 17 residues. Unmatched junction bases numbered 11, after V lost 1 base and J lost 6 bases. The V gene's germline CDR1 is LGHNA and CDR2 YNFKEQ. The CDR3 DNA reads TGTGCCAGCAGCCAAGTGGAAGGAGCGGGAGATCGAAACATTCAGTACTTC. It codes for CASSQVEGAGDRNIQYF.

The chain links TRBV24-1 to TRBJ2-6, with unresolved D. There are 14 residues in the CDR3. The V end lost 5 bases, the J end lost 4 bases, and 8 bases lay between the germline ends. The germline V gene encodes CDR1 KGHDR and CDR2 SFDVKD. CDR3 sequence (DNA): TGTGCCACCAGTGTTGGGTTCGGGGCCAACGTCCTGACTTTC. It yields the protein CATSVGFGANVLTF.

A few counts support this clonotype. J is TRBJ2-1 and V is TRBV6-6; 10 positions agree with TRBD1. Per the germline V gene, CDR1 is MNHNY and CDR2 is SVGAGI (reference sequence). The CDR3 totals 16 residues. Unmatched junction bases numbered 9, after V lost 6 bases and J lost 4 bases. Here the CDR3 DNA reads TGTGCCAGCAGCCGTGGACAGGGGGAGCTTTACAATGAGCAGTTCTTC. Translated: CASSRGQGELYNEQFF.

The chain recombines TRBV20-1 with TRBJ1-5; no firm D call. Germline V gives CDR1 DFQATT, CDR2 SNEGSKA (reference sequence). The CDR3 length is 12 residues. V gave up 0 bases and J gave up 7 bases, with 7 bases separating them. In nucleotides, the CDR3 is TGCAGTGCTAGAGATTCGGGCCAGCCCCAGCATTTT. The encoded protein is CSARDSGQPQHF.

J is TRBJ2-1 and V is TRBV6-5; possibly TRBD2 for D (6 bases). Per germline, CDR1 MNHEY and CDR2 SVGAGI. The CDR3 length is 12 residues. Trimming shortened V by 6 bases and J by 8 bases, and 11 bases separated the two germline ends. CDR3 sequence: CASRTSGHEQFF. In DNA, the CDR3 is TGTGCCAGCAGGACTAGTGGCCATGAGCAGTTCTTC.

The rearrangement links TRBV7-2 to TRBJ2-4, with 7 bases fitting TRBD1. Gene TRBJ2-7 matches the end of the DNA better, so the J call may be wrong. The CDR3 totals 12 residues. From germline, CDR1 is SGHTA and CDR2 FQGNSA. Written as DNA, the CDR3 is TGTGCCAGCAGGCGACAGGGATTCGAGCAGTACTTC. This encodes CASRRQGFEQYF.